The 31 T cell receptor beta chains reported below all come from one sample, sequenced in a study of vaccination and CD4 T cells after COVID-19. These receptors lack a known antigen. Researchers used the Oncomine TCR Beta short-read assay to sequence DNA from cultured CD4+ T cells. TCRdb used MiXCR to reprocess the PCR reads, holding one entry per CDR3 protein. Among some 20,000 distinct CDR3 sequences listed, around 29% were seen once. Specified treatment: approximately nine-day PBMC culture with coronavirus spike peptide pools or control peptides (ViraFEST assay). Sequences were obtained from cultured CD4+ T cells from blood. Every receptor here comes from a human donor with COVID-19.

The chain is built from TRBV6-2 or TRBV6-3 and TRBJ2-7; the match to TRBD2 covers 7 bases. The germline V gene encodes CDR1 MNHEY and CDR2 SVGEGT. The ends lost 7 bases at V and 9 bases at J; junction bases unmatched: 12. This CDR3 region has 13 residues. The CDR3 region has the DNA TGTGCCAGCACGAGTCGGACTAGAGTCTCGCAGTACTTC. This encodes CASTSRTRVSQYF.

This chain uses TRBV23-1 with TRBJ2-2; D gene ambiguous. TRBV23-1 qualifies as an ORF whose function is uncertain. The V end lost 6 bases, the J end lost 6 bases, and 5 bases lay between the germline ends. CDR3 length: 11 residues. CDR3 sequence: CASRNAGELFF. CDR3 nucleotide sequence: TGCGCCAGCAGAAATGCCGGGGAGCTGTTTTTT.

The table lists this clonotype with a few counts. The genes are TRBV24-1 and TRBJ2-3; D gene ambiguous. In germline, CDR1 is KGHDR, CDR2 SFDVKD. The CDR3 runs to 16 residues. Trimming cost V 1 base and J 0 bases, with 10 bases left between them. The CDR3 loop reads CATSDFGLTSTDTQYF. The CDR3 nucleotides read TGTGCCACCAGTGATTTTGGCCTAACTAGCACAGATACGCAGTATTTT.

The V gene is TRBV6-4, the J gene TRBJ2-3, with D possibly being TRBD2 (5 bases). Per the germline V gene, CDR1 is MRHNA and CDR2 is SNTAGT. The CDR3 contains 12 residues. Trimming pared 8 bases from V and 6 bases from J, leaving 12 bases between. The CDR3, as DNA: TGTGCCAGCGGTCGGGATGGCGATACGCAGTATTTT. It codes for CASGRDGDTQYF.

This clonotype was found a few times. This chain joins TRBV20-1 and TRBJ1-1; 8 bases match TRBD1. The CDR3 is 15 amino acids. CDR1 and CDR2 (germline): DFQATT, SNEGSKA (reference sequence). J gave up 0 bases and V 5 bases, and 8 bases lay outside the gene matches. The CDR3 here is CSAGQGRGMNTEAFF. The CDR3 nucleotides are TGCAGTGCTGGACAGGGTCGGGGGATGAACACTGAAGCTTTCTTT.

The chain is built from TRBV20-1 and TRBJ1-5; 9 bases fit TRBD1. The CDR3 runs 14 residues. J was trimmed by 6 bases and V by 3 bases; bases with no gene match: 6. CDR1 DFQATT and CDR2 SNEGSKA come from the germline V gene (reference sequence). The CDR3 region has the DNA TGCAGTGCTAGGCGACAGGGGGATGGTCAGCCCCAGCATTTT. Translating it yields CSARRQGDGQPQHF.

This clonotype is medium-sized. The CDR3 DNA follows: TGTGCCAGCAGTGAAAGGGACACATATCAGCCCCAGCATTTT. Protein: CASSERDTYQPQHF. The chain employs TRBV6-1 and TRBJ1-5; tentatively, D is TRBD1 (6 bases). Germline-derived CDR1 and CDR2 are MNHNS and SASEGT. CDR3 length: 14 residues. Trimming removed 2 bases from V and 5 bases from J, with 10 bases in between.

This clonotype was recorded a few times. V is TRBV7-2 and J is TRBJ2-7; tentative D call: TRBD2 (5 bases). CDR3 length: 14 amino acids. The ends were cut back, 1 base at V and 2 bases at J, with 9 bases in the middle. Germline-derived CDR1 and CDR2 are SGHTA and FQGNSA. In DNA form, the CDR3 reads TGTGCCAGCAGCTTAGATCGGGGTACCTACGAGCAGTACTTC. Encoded protein: CASSLDRGTYEQYF.

There are a few counts of this clonotype. V and J are TRBV30 and TRBJ1-6; tentatively, D is TRBD1 (6 bases). Germline CDR1 reads GTSNPN; CDR2 reads SVGIG (reference sequence). CDR3 length: 14 residues. The V end was cut by 2 bases, the J end by 6 bases, with 11 bases between. The CDR3 region is CAWSTGTPNSPLHF. CDR3 bases: TGTGCCTGGAGTACCGGGACACCTAATTCACCCCTCCACTTT.

This clonotype was picked up a small number of times. CDR3 bases: TGTGCCAGTAGTAGGGCCCTCAGGGGACACACAGATACGCAGTATTTT. Translated, it gives CASSRALRGHTDTQYF. The rearrangement links TRBV19 to TRBJ2-3, with D perhaps TRBD1 (6 bases). The germline V gene has CDR1 LNHDA and CDR2 SQIVND (reference sequence). This CDR3 comprises 16 residues. V lost 4 bases to trimming and J lost 2 bases, with 16 bases between them.

In this sample, this clonotype turned up once. In nucleotides, the CDR3 is TGTGCCAGCAGCTTAGGATTGGGCCACAGGGTGGGCTATAATTCACCCCTCCACTTT. Translation gives CASSLGLGHRVGYNSPLHF. The chain couples TRBV11-2 to TRBJ1-6, with a tentative D call TRBD1 (6 bases). The CDR3 loop spans 19 amino acids. V was trimmed by 1 base and J by 3 bases, leaving 19 bases between them. CDR1 is SGHAT and CDR2 is FQNNGV in the germline V gene.

The chain has TRBV4-1 and TRBJ2-5, with 11 bases fitting TRBD1. The V gene end was trimmed by 6 bases and the J gene end by 7 bases; junction bases not matched to a gene: 13. The CDR3 sequence is 16 residues long. The germline V gene has CDR1 MGHRA and CDR2 YSYEKL. DNA of the CDR3: TGCGCCAGCAGTTTTGGACAGGGGGCCTCCTTCGGGACCCAGTACTTC. This codes for CASSFGQGASFGTQYF.

This clonotype was seen a few times. CDR3 amino acids: CASSSTGLSGNTIYF. The CDR3 DNA reads TGTGCCAGCAGTTCCACAGGGCTCTCTGGAAACACCATATATTTT. The chain carries TRBV6-5 and TRBJ1-3, with D possibly being TRBD1 (6 bases). The CDR3 is made up of 15 amino acids. The V gene's germline CDR1 is MNHEY and CDR2 SVGAGI. V dropped 4 bases and J dropped 0 bases, with 10 bases sitting between them.

This clonotype was detected only a few times. This chain joins TRBV7-2 and TRBJ2-5; 8 bases are shared with TRBD2. V lost 5 bases, J lost 2 bases, and 7 bases stayed unmatched. The CDR3 covers 15 residues. Germline V gene data show CDR1 as SGHTA and CDR2 as FQGNSA. CDR3 DNA: TGTGCCAGCAGCCGCCGACTAGCGACTCAAGAGACCCAGTACTTC. Residues: CASSRRLATQETQYF.

V usage is TRBV6-1 and J usage is TRBJ1-1, with D hard to call. The germline gives CDR1 MNHNS, CDR2 SASEGT. This CDR3 comprises 15 residues. V gave up 4 bases and J gave up 0 bases, with 12 bases separating them. The CDR3 is CASSGPDLMNTEAFF. CDR3 DNA sequence: TGTGCCAGCAGTGGCCCAGACCTCATGAACACTGAAGCTTTCTTT.

This clonotype was observed a few times. The chain uses TRBV7-2 and TRBJ1-1; D might be TRBD1 (5 bases). Germline V gene lookup returns CDR1 SGHTA and CDR2 FQGNSA. V was cut by 5 bases and J by 4 bases, with 14 bases left in between. This CDR3 contains 14 residues. CDR3 DNA sequence: TGTGCCAGCAGCGCTTGGGGGTTTGGCACTGAAGCTTTCTTT. It specifies CASSAWGFGTEAFF.

The gene calls are TRBV5-8 and TRBJ1-5; a weak D match, TRBD1 (5 bases). There are 13 residues in the CDR3. Trimming stripped 8 bases from V and 3 bases from J, with 12 bases between. Germline-derived CDR1 and CDR2 are SGHTS and YDEGEE. CDR3 nucleotide sequence: TGTGCCAGTCGTGGACATCACAATCAGCCCCAGCATTTT. Its translation: CASRGHHNQPQHF.

This rearrangement joins TRBV5-1 to TRBJ2-5; D may be TRBD1 or TRBD2 (7 bases each). The CDR3 spans 14 residues. CDR1 SGHRS and CDR2 YFSETQ come from the germline V gene. V was trimmed by 1 base and J by 9 bases, leaving 16 bases between them. The CDR3 region has the DNA TGCGCCAGCAGCTTGTGGGCAGGGGGGGTTGCCCAGTACTTC. Translating gives CASSLWAGGVAQYF.

The chain uses TRBV5-4 and TRBJ1-5; D may be TRBD1 (5 bases). The ends were cut back, 0 bases at V and 7 bases at J, with 11 bases in the middle. The CDR3 has 14 residues. Germline CDR1 and CDR2: SGHNT and YYREEE (reference sequence). The CDR3 loop reads CASSLAPGRQPQHF. The CDR3 DNA follows: TGTGCCAGCAGCTTGGCCCCAGGGCGCCAGCCCCAGCATTTT. Variable domain in full (rest from reference TRBV5-4 and TRBJ1-5): ETGVTQSPTHLIKTRGQQVTLRCSSQSGHNTVSWYQQALGQGPQFIFQYYREEENGRGNFPPRFSGLQFPNYSSELNVNALELDDSALYLCASSLAPGRQPQHFGDGTRLSIL.

This clonotype was detected a few times. V and J are TRBV7-9 and TRBJ1-5; D is ambiguous. Germline CDR1 SEHNR, CDR2 FQNEAQ (reference sequence). Trimming removed 1 base at V and 5 bases at J, with 9 bases between. The CDR3 runs 14 residues. Here the CDR3 reads CASSLGTGYQPQHF. The CDR3 DNA reads as TGTGCCAGCAGCTTAGGTACGGGGTATCAGCCCCAGCATTTT.

This clonotype was counted between two and nine times. The rearrangement uses TRBV6-1 and TRBJ2-5; TRBD2 matches at 8 bases. CDR3 length: 15 residues. Per germline, CDR1 MNHNS and CDR2 SASEGT. J was trimmed by 1 base and V by 6 bases; bases with no gene match: 7. This CDR3 is CASRRKRETQETQYF. The CDR3 DNA sequence: TGTGCCAGCAGGCGGAAGCGGGAGACCCAAGAGACCCAGTACTTC.

The sample holds a few counts of this clonotype. J is TRBJ2-7 and V is TRBV5-1, with 7 nucleotides matching TRBD1. The CDR3 is 15 residues long. The V and J ends lost 2 bases and 2 bases, in that order; junction bases with no gene match: 7. Per germline, CDR1 SGHRS and CDR2 YFSETQ. The CDR3 here is CASSLNIQGAYEQYF. The CDR3 DNA reads TGCGCCAGCAGCTTAAACATCCAGGGGGCCTACGAGCAGTACTTC.

This clonotype was counted between two and nine times. The V gene is TRBV10-3, the J gene TRBJ2-2; D assignment may be TRBD1 or TRBD2 (6 bases each). The CDR3 consists of 16 residues. The ends were cut back, 4 bases at V and 8 bases at J, with 20 bases in the middle. Germline V gene sequence: CDR1 ENHRY, CDR2 SYGVKD. The CDR3 DNA sequence: TGTGCCATCAGTGCCCTGGGGGGTGGGACATCAGGGGAGCTGTTTTTT. This encodes CAISALGGGTSGELFF.

J is TRBJ2-7 and V is TRBV20-1, with 10 bases identical to TRBD2. Germline CDR1 is DFQATT and CDR2 is SNEGSKA (reference sequence). This CDR3 is built from 15 residues. J lost 3 bases, V lost 0 bases, and 5 bases had no gene match. The CDR3 loop is CSARDPPSGGYEQYF. CDR3 nucleotides: TGCAGTGCTAGAGATCCACCTAGCGGGGGCTACGAGCAGTACTTC.

The J gene is TRBJ1-1, the V gene TRBV25-1; D may be TRBD1 (6 bases). This CDR3 region has 15 residues. The V end lost 4 bases, the J end lost 1 base, and 13 bases lay between the germline ends. CDR1 is MGHDK, CDR2 SYGVNS, per germline. The CDR3 DNA is TGTGCCAGCAGTGCCCGACAGGATCGGAACACTGAAGCTTTCTTT. Its translation: CASSARQDRNTEAFF. Drawing the rest from reference TRBV25-1 and TRBJ1-1, the complete variable domain is EADIYQTPRYLVIGTGKKITLECSQTMGHDKMYWYQQDPGMELHLIHYSYGVNSTEKGDLSSESTVSRIRTEHFPLTLESARPSHTSQYLCASSARQDRNTEAFFGQGTRLTVV.

The chain carries TRBV7-9 and TRBJ2-1; D unclear. V was clipped by 3 bases and J by 8 bases, with 20 bases between them. The CDR3 has 16 amino acids. CDR1 is SEHNR, CDR2 FQNEAQ, per germline (reference sequence). CDR3 bases: TGTGCCAGCAGCTTGTCCCAGGCTCAGAGTTGGGATGAGCAGTTCTTC. Protein: CASSLSQAQSWDEQFF.

The chain combines TRBV5-6 with TRBJ2-1, with TRBD1 identical over 7 bases. Germline V gene data show CDR1 as SGHDT and CDR2 as YYEEEE. The CDR3 is 16 residues long. Unmatched junction bases numbered 7, after V lost 4 bases and J lost 0 bases. As DNA, the CDR3 is TGTGCCAGCAGCACCACGGGACAGCGCTCCTACAATGAGCAGTTCTTC. This translates into CASSTTGQRSYNEQFF.

This clonotype has a handful of counts. The rearrangement joins TRBV25-1 to TRBJ2-5; no definite D call. V was cut by 4 bases and J by 3 bases, with 12 bases left in between. Germline V gene data show CDR1 as MGHDK and CDR2 as SYGVNS. The CDR3 totals 14 residues. The CDR3 protein is CASSAPGSKETQYF. The CDR3 bases are TGTGCCAGCAGTGCCCCCGGGTCCAAAGAGACCCAGTACTTC.

The V gene is TRBV6-2 or TRBV6-3, the J gene TRBJ2-3; D is perhaps TRBD1 or TRBD2 (5 bases each). This CDR3 contains 14 residues. Germline V gene data show CDR1 as MNHEY and CDR2 as SVGEGT. V lost 10 bases and J lost 3, with 17 bases in between. The chain's CDR3 is CATWDAPFTDTQYF. The CDR3 DNA reads TGTGCCACGTGGGACGCACCGTTTACAGATACGCAGTATTTT.

The rearrangement links TRBV6-1 to TRBJ2-7, with 8 bases matching TRBD1. Per the germline V gene, CDR1 is MNHNS and CDR2 is SASEGT. CDR3 length: 11 residues. Trimming cost V 6 bases and J 6 bases; bases outside gene matches: 1. CDR3 residues: CASSTGGEQYF. The CDR3 DNA is TGTGCCAGCAGCACAGGGGGCGAGCAGTACTTC.

This chain uses TRBV7-9 with TRBJ1-2; a possible D gene is TRBD1 (5 bases). The CDR3 is 12 residues long. Deletions cut 3 bases from V and 8 bases from J, with 10 bases between. The germline gives CDR1 SEHNR, CDR2 FQNEAQ (reference sequence). The CDR3 nucleotides are TGTGCCAGCAGCTTCAACCGGGACGGCTACACCTTC. Protein sequence: CASSFNRDGYTF.